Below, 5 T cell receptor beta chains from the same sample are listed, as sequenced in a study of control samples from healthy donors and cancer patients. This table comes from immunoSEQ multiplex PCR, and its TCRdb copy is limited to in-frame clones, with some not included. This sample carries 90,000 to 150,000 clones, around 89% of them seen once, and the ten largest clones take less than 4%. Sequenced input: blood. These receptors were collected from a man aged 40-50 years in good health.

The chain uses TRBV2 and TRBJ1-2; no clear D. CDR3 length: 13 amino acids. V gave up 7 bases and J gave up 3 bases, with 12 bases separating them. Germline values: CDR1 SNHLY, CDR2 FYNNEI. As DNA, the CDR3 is TGTGCCAGCACCACGTTGAGGGACTATGGCTACACCTTC. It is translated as CASTTLRDYGYTF.

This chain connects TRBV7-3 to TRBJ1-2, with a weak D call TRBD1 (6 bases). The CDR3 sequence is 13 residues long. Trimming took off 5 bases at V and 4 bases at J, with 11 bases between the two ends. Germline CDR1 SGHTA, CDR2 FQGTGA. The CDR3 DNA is TGTGCCAGCAGCCCAGGGGAGGCCTATGGCTACACCTTC. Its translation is CASSPGEAYGYTF.

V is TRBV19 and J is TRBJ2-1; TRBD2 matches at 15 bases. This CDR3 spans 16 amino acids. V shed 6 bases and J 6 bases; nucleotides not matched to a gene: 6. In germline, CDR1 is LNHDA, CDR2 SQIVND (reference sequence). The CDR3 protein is CASRIWTSGGANEQFF. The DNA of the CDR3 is TGTGCCAGTAGGATCTGGACTAGCGGGGGGGCCAATGAGCAGTTCTTC.

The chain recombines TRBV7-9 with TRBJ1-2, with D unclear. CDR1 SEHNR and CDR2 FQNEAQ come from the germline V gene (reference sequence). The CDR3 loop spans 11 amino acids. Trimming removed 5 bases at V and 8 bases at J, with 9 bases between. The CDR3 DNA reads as TGTGCCAGCAGCCCCACAGAAGGCTACACCTTC. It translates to CASSPTEGYTF.

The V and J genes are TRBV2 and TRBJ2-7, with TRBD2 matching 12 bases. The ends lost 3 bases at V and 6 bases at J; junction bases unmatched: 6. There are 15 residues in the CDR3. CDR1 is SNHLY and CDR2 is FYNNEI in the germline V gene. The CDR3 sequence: CASSDPWTSGVEQYF. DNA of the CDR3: TGTGCCAGCAGTGACCCCTGGACTAGCGGGGTCGAGCAGTACTTC.